The 31 T cell receptor beta chains given below trace back to one sample, sequenced in a study of T cells in Graves' hyperthyroidism and ophthalmopathy. RNA transcripts were the template for amplifying TCR beta CDR3 regions. The primer set for the first-round RT-PCR of the TCR CDR3 was HTBI. TCRdb re-called the multiplex PCR reads through MiXCR, storing one row per CDR3 protein. The sample has more than 500,000 distinct CDR3 sequences, 40% to 55% seen once. Sequenced input: peripheral blood or thyroid tissue (not recorded which). Receptors were obtained from an adult woman with Graves' disease, either hyperthyroidism or ophthalmopathy (not recorded which).

Notes on this clonotype: The junction and the germline gene differ at one end; a read error may be behind it. The chain is built from TRBV9 and TRBJ2-7; D possibly corresponds to TRBD1 (8 bases). This CDR3 region has 16 residues. Germline CDR1 and CDR2: SGDLS and YYNGEE. The CDR3 sequence: CASSPPRGRETYKQYF. Written as DNA, the CDR3 is TGTGCCAGCTCACCGCCCAGGGGGCGGGAGACCTACAAGCAGTACTTC.

This chain joins TRBV28 and TRBJ1-2; D unclear. The CDR3 has 14 residues. Germline CDR1 is MDHEN and CDR2 is SYDVKM. V lost 3 bases, J lost 0 bases, and 8 bases lay in between. The CDR3: CASSFGSTNYGYTF. DNA of the CDR3: TGTGCCAGCAGTTTTGGGAGTACTAACTATGGCTACACCTTC.

This clonotype was counted between two and nine times. The chain couples TRBV24-1 to TRBJ2-3; tentatively, D is TRBD1 or TRBD2 (5 bases each). The CDR3 spans 15 residues. Germline V gene data show CDR1 as KGHDR and CDR2 as SFDVKD. Trimming took off 9 bases at V and 0 bases at J, with 15 bases between the two ends. CDR3 sequence: CATAWGTSSTDTQYF. In nucleotides, the CDR3 is TGTGCCACCGCCTGGGGGACCTCTAGCACAGATACGCAGTATTTT.

This chain joins TRBV29-1 and TRBJ1-1; D is undetermined. The V end was cut by 7 bases, the J end by 4 bases, with 13 bases between. This CDR3 has 12 residues. Germline V gene sequence: CDR1 SQVTM, CDR2 ANQGSEA. The CDR3 loop is CSGTPKTTEAFF. CDR3 coding DNA: TGCAGCGGTACTCCGAAGACCACTGAAGCTTTCTTT.

This clonotype has at least ten counts. The chain recombines TRBV29-1 with TRBJ1-2; D is undetermined. V was shortened by 7 bases and J by 0 bases, with 9 bases between the two germline ends. This CDR3 region has 12 residues. The germline V gene encodes CDR1 SQVTM and CDR2 ANQGSEA. CDR3 nucleotide sequence: TGCAGCGCCTACAGTACTAACTATGGCTACACCTTC. Translated, it gives CSAYSTNYGYTF.

This clonotype was counted at least ten times. CDR3 protein: CASSRDLGEQYF. CDR3 bases: TGTGCCAGCTCCCGGGACTTGGGCGAGCAGTACTTC. The genes are TRBV2 and TRBJ2-7; tentatively, D is TRBD2 (6 bases). CDR1 and CDR2 (germline): SNHLY, FYNNEI. With 8 bases removed from V and 6 bases from J, the gap between germline ends came to 14 bases. This CDR3 spans 12 amino acids.

This clonotype has at least ten counts. This chain connects TRBV29-1 to TRBJ1-2; D perhaps matches TRBD1 (5 bases). Germline lookup yields CDR1 SQVTM and CDR2 ANQGSEA. With 4 bases removed from V and 4 bases from J, the gap between germline ends came to 13 bases. The CDR3 consists of 13 residues. For the CDR3, the DNA is TGCAGCGTTGGCGGCAGGGAAGGCTATGGCTACACCTTC. Encoded protein: CSVGGREGYGYTF.

The rearrangement uses TRBV7-9 and TRBJ2-7, with 7 bases matching TRBD1. The CDR3 is made up of 14 amino acids. V gave up 5 bases and J gave up 2 bases; unmatched junction bases: 6. Germline CDR1 SEHNR, CDR2 FQNEAQ (reference sequence). The CDR3: CASSVRDRPYEQYF. For the CDR3, the DNA is TGTGCCAGCAGCGTCCGGGACAGACCCTACGAGCAGTACTTC.

This sequence joins TRBV19 and TRBJ2-6; 7 nucleotides match TRBD1. The V and J ends lost 4 bases and 2 bases, in that order; junction bases with no gene match: 8. CDR3 length: 17 residues. Germline V gene sequence: CDR1 LNHDA, CDR2 SQIVND (reference sequence). CDR3: CASSSWETGTGANVLTF. DNA of the CDR3: TGTGCCAGTAGTAGTTGGGAGACAGGGACTGGGGCCAACGTCCTGACTTTC. Combining the CDR3 with reference TRBV19 and TRBJ2-6 gives the whole variable domain DGGITQSPKYLFRKEGQNVTLSCEQNLNHDAMYWYRQDPGQGLRLIYYSQIVNDFQKGDIAEGYSVSREKKESFPLTVTSAQKNPTAFYLCASSSWETGTGANVLTFGAGSRLTVL.

The genes are TRBV20-1 and TRBJ2-5; 7 bases are a match to TRBD2. The CDR3 extends over 15 amino acids. Trimming took 5 bases from V and 2 from J; bases not matched to a gene: 11. The V gene's germline CDR1 is DFQATT and CDR2 SNEGSKA (reference sequence). This CDR3 reads CSALKAGRTQETQYF. CDR3 in DNA: TGCAGTGCTCTCAAAGCGGGACGGACGCAAGAGACCCAGTACTTC.

Notes on this clonotype: Germline and junction disagree at one end, which may indicate a read error. V usage is TRBV5-1 and J usage is TRBJ1-4; tentatively, D is TRBD1 (5 bases). The germline V gene has CDR1 SGHRS and CDR2 YFSETQ. The CDR3 runs to 14 residues. The CDR3 region is CASSPGRGFERLFF. In DNA form, the CDR3 reads TGCGCCAGCAGCCCGGGACGGGGGTTTGAAAGACTGTTTTTT.

This clonotype was recorded at least ten times. The V and J genes are TRBV12-3 or TRBV12-4 and TRBJ1-3; D is ambiguous. The CDR3 spans 14 residues. Trimming removed 2 bases at V and 5 bases at J, with 10 bases between. The CDR3 coding sequence is TGTGCCAGCAGTTTAAAGGCAAGAAGAAACACCATATATTTT. Translating it yields CASSLKARRNTIYF.

There are a few counts of this clonotype. The V gene is TRBV28, the J gene TRBJ2-5; the match to TRBD2 covers 12 bases. The trim removed 6 bases at V and 6 bases at J, leaving 14 bases unmatched. The CDR3 length is 17 residues. CDR1 is MDHEN, CDR2 SYDVKM, per germline. The chain's CDR3 is CASSQVDLAGGPKTQYF. CDR3 DNA: TGTGCCAGCAGCCAAGTGGATCTAGCGGGAGGGCCAAAGACCCAGTACTTC.

V and J are TRBV11-2 and TRBJ2-2; D is perhaps TRBD1 (6 bases). Trimming pared 4 bases from V and 7 bases from J, leaving 13 bases between. The CDR3 extends over 14 amino acids. CDR1 and CDR2 from the germline V gene are SGHAT and FQNNGV. The CDR3 sequence is CASSYNRVSGELFF. The CDR3, as DNA: TGTGCCAGCAGCTACAACAGGGTCAGCGGGGAGCTGTTTTTT.

In regard to this clonotype: Given the absence of the conserved phenylalanine or tryptophan at the CDR3 end, a read error is likely. Because the CDR3's place on the DNA is in doubt, the DNA is left out and the CDR3 is given as listed by TCRdb. This chain's CDR3 is CASSVMTASLNT. The genes are TRBV9 and TRBJ1-3. Germline V gene lookup returns CDR1 SGDLS and CDR2 YYNGEE. The CDR3 numbers 12 amino acids, ends counted.

This clonotype came up many times. This chain links TRBV20-1 with TRBJ1-2; D is unresolved. V dropped 3 bases and J dropped 0 bases, with 11 bases sitting between them. This CDR3 has 14 residues. CDR1 DFQATT and CDR2 SNEGSKA come from the germline V gene (reference sequence). Here the CDR3 reads CSASSQSANYGYTF. The CDR3 DNA sequence: TGCAGTGCTAGTTCCCAGTCAGCTAACTATGGCTACACCTTC.

In DNA form, the CDR3 reads TGCAGCGTCCGCACAGGGACAGGTCCTCGGCCCCAGCATTTT. It translates to CSVRTGTGPRPQHF. The chain carries TRBV29-1 and TRBJ1-5, with 8 bases matching TRBD1. This CDR3 is 14 amino acids long. From germline, CDR1 is SQVTM and CDR2 ANQGSEA. With 6 bases clipped from V and 9 bases from J, the junction kept 13 bases outside the gene matches.

The CDR3 nucleotides are TGTGCCAGCAGCCAAGGTTTGTCGGGCTATGGCTACACCTTC. Translation gives CASSQGLSGYGYTF. The J gene is TRBJ1-2, the V gene TRBV14; D call uncertain. The CDR3 contains 14 residues. Trimming shortened V by 1 base and J by 4 bases, and 10 bases separated the two germline ends. In germline, CDR1 is SGHDN, CDR2 FVKESK.

CDR3: CASSPSRSGSGNTIYF. The CDR3 region has the DNA TGTGCCAGCAGCCCCTCTCGTTCGGGCTCTGGAAACACCATATATTTT. The chain joins TRBV5-4 to TRBJ1-3; no reliable D call. The germline gives CDR1 SGHNT, CDR2 YYREEE (reference sequence). Trimming shortened V by 4 bases and J by 0 bases, and 14 bases separated the two germline ends. This CDR3 is built from 16 residues.

V gene TRBV29-1 combines with J gene TRBJ2-5; either TRBD1 or TRBD2 may fit D (6 bases each). Germline values: CDR1 SQVTM, CDR2 ANQGSEA. V lost 3 bases to trimming and J lost 4 bases, with 12 bases between them. There are 13 residues in the CDR3. The CDR3 loop is CSVEEGVRETQYF. CDR3 in DNA: TGCAGCGTTGAGGAGGGGGTAAGAGAGACCCAGTACTTC.

V is TRBV9 and J is TRBJ1-2; 7 bases line up with TRBD1. J was trimmed by 7 bases and V by 9 bases; bases with no gene match: 9. The length of the CDR3 is 12 residues. Per the germline V gene, CDR1 is SGDLS and CDR2 is YYNGEE. The CDR3 loop reads CAKTGAGAGYTF. CDR3 in DNA: TGTGCCAAAACAGGGGCCGGAGCTGGCTACACCTTC. The variable domain in full, completed from reference TRBV9 and TRBJ1-2, reads DSGVTQTPKHLITATGQRVTLRCSPRSGDLSVYWYQQSLDQGLQFLIQYYNGEERAKGNILERFSAQQFPDLHSELNLSSLELGDSALYFCAKTGAGAGYTFGSGTRLTVV.

At least ten counts were recorded for this clonotype. The chain uses TRBV6-1 and TRBJ2-7, with D uncertain. The germline V and J ends were trimmed by 2 bases and 5 bases, with 7 bases remaining between them. Germline V CDR1 and CDR2: MNHNS, SASEGT. This CDR3 has 12 amino acids. The CDR3 DNA reads as TGTGCCAGCAGTGAAAGATCGAACGAGCAGTACTTC. Translation: CASSERSNEQYF.

This clonotype was observed at least ten times. This chain connects TRBV12-3 or TRBV12-4 to TRBJ1-5; a weak D match, TRBD1 (5 bases). This CDR3 has 15 amino acids. The V gene lost 0 bases and the J gene lost 6 bases, with 12 bases spanning the gap. This CDR3 is CASSLAGVIVQPQHF. In DNA, the CDR3 is TGTGCCAGCAGTTTAGCGGGGGTAATAGTTCAGCCCCAGCATTTT.

The gene calls are TRBV15 and TRBJ1-6; 7 bases fit TRBD1. V shed 5 bases and J 9 bases; nucleotides not matched to a gene: 10. This CDR3 is 15 amino acids long. Germline CDR1 and CDR2: LNHNV and YYDKDF (reference sequence). CDR3 in DNA: TGTGCCACCAGCGATAGACAGGGATATCTTTCACCCCTCCACTTT. Protein product: CATSDRQGYLSPLHF.

This chain connects TRBV19 to TRBJ2-6, with no clear D. This CDR3 has 14 residues. V was cut by 1 base and J by 4 bases, with 5 bases left in between. Germline lookup yields CDR1 LNHDA and CDR2 SQIVND (reference sequence). The CDR3 DNA reads as TGTGCCAGTAGTATAGGCGAGGGGGCCAACGTCCTGACTTTC. Encoded protein: CASSIGEGANVLTF.

The chain links TRBV7-3 to TRBJ2-6, with 12 positions matching TRBD2. V lost 5 bases, J lost 2 bases, and 4 bases stayed unmatched. Per germline, CDR1 SGHTA and CDR2 FQGTGA. CDR3 length: 17 amino acids. CDR3 in amino acids: CASSPSGREAGANVLTF. CDR3 nucleotides: TGTGCCAGCAGCCCTAGCGGGAGGGAGGCTGGGGCCAACGTCCTGACTTTC.

This clonotype was counted many times. The chain is built from TRBV9 and TRBJ2-7; D perhaps matches TRBD1 (5 bases). The CDR3 is made up of 13 amino acids. Trimming removed 3 bases from V and 2 bases from J, with 9 bases in between. CDR1 and CDR2 (germline): SGDLS, YYNGEE. The CDR3 DNA sequence: TGTGCCAGCAGCGGGGGCCTTACCTACGAGCAGTACTTC. Translating gives CASSGGLTYEQYF.

This clonotype was detected many times. The chain carries TRBV5-1 and TRBJ2-5, with D unresolved. Per the germline V gene, CDR1 is SGHRS and CDR2 is YFSETQ. Trimming shortened V by 2 bases and J by 3 bases, and 11 bases separated the two germline ends. This CDR3 contains 14 residues. CDR3 sequence: CASSFLSSKETQYF. The CDR3 DNA sequence: TGCGCCAGCAGCTTTTTGAGCAGTAAAGAGACCCAGTACTTC.

Of note for this clonotype: A read error may account for a junction end that differs from germline. The rearrangement joins TRBV25-1 to TRBJ1-2; no clear D. In germline, CDR1 is MGHDK, CDR2 SYGVNS. CDR3 length equals 13 residues. CDR3 amino acids: CTSSHKANYGYTF. In DNA, the CDR3 is TGTACCAGCAGTCATAAGGCAAACTATGGCTACACCTTC.

This clonotype was observed a few times. V and J are TRBV5-1 and TRBJ1-5; 8 bases are shared with TRBD1. This CDR3 has 14 residues. V gave up 4 bases and J gave up 4 bases; unmatched junction bases: 4. Germline CDR1 is SGHRS and CDR2 is YFSETQ. The CDR3: CASSRDRQNQPQHF. CDR3 nucleotides: TGCGCCAGCAGCCGGGACAGGCAAAATCAGCCCCAGCATTTT.

The V call is TRBV7-8, the J call TRBJ2-7; 8 bases match TRBD2. From germline, CDR1 is SGHVS and CDR2 FQNEAQ. The junction had 11 bases not matched to a gene; V was cut back by 5 bases and J by 2 bases. The CDR3 runs to 16 residues. CDR3 DNA sequence: TGTGCCAGCAGCCCAGAGGCCGGGACTAGAACCTACGAGCAGTACTTC. This encodes CASSPEAGTRTYEQYF.